Each of the 19 T cell receptor beta chains below was sequenced from the same sample in a study of OX40 agonist ivuxolimab in advanced cancers. TCRdb's copy holds only in-frame clones and misses some; the assay was immunoSEQ multiplex PCR. The table lists approximately 33,000 clones, 85% to 95% of them singletons. This specimen was CD4+ or CD8+ T cells sorted from blood, taken in a trial of the OX40 agonist ivuxolimab. The receptor source for this set is an adult with an advanced solid tumor such as melanoma, head and neck, liver or kidney cancer.

The chain links TRBV4-1 to TRBJ2-7; perhaps TRBD1 as D (5 bases). Germline CDR1 is MGHRA and CDR2 is YSYEKL. The germline V and J ends were trimmed by 2 bases and 0 bases, with 17 bases remaining between them. This CDR3 comprises 17 residues. CDR3 residues: CASSQLPRTGSSYEQYF. CDR3 nucleotides: TGCGCCAGCAGCCAACTTCCCAGAACAGGAAGCTCCTACGAGCAGTACTTC.

This chain uses TRBV13 with TRBJ2-3; D perhaps matches TRBD1 (6 bases). V lost 5 bases and J lost 5, with 14 bases in between. Germline CDR1 PRHDT, CDR2 FYEKMQ (reference sequence). This CDR3 is built from 14 residues. CDR3 coding DNA: TGTGCCAGCAGCCCAGGGCAGGGGAGAGATACGCAGTATTTT. Its protein product is CASSPGQGRDTQYF.

CDR3 sequence (DNA): TGTGCCAGCAGTATTAAGGGGGTATGGGAAAAACTGTTTTTT. This sequence encodes CASSIKGVWEKLFF. The chain recombines TRBV28 with TRBJ1-4; possible D gene TRBD1, 6 bases. Germline V gene lookup returns CDR1 MDHEN and CDR2 SYDVKM. There are 14 residues in the CDR3. Trimming pared 5 bases from V and 8 bases from J, leaving 15 bases between.

This sequence joins TRBV19 and TRBJ2-3, with TRBD1 as a possible D gene (6 bases). V shed 0 bases and J shed 4 bases, with 17 bases lying between them. The CDR3 covers 17 residues. Germline V gene sequence: CDR1 LNHDA, CDR2 SQIVND (reference sequence). CDR3 coding DNA: TGTGCCAGTAGTATAGATCTGCAGGGGCTAGACTCAGATACGCAGTATTTT. Translating gives CASSIDLQGLDSDTQYF.

V is TRBV5-5 and J is TRBJ2-1; 11 bases fit TRBD2. Per germline, CDR1 SGHKS and CDR2 YYEKEE (reference sequence). CDR3 size: 16 residues. V shed 2 bases and J 8 bases; nucleotides not matched to a gene: 9. CDR3 residues: CASSFLAGGFVDEQFF. The CDR3 coding sequence is TGTGCCAGCAGCTTTTTAGCGGGAGGGTTTGTGGATGAGCAGTTCTTC.

This rearrangement joins TRBV28 to TRBJ1-1; no clear D gene. V dropped 3 bases and J dropped 3 bases, with 20 bases sitting between them. Per the germline V gene, CDR1 is MDHEN and CDR2 is SYDVKM. CDR3 size: 17 residues. The CDR3 DNA sequence: TGTGCCAGCAGTTTTTTTCGCTTTCGAAATCAGGACACTGAAGCTTTCTTT. Translation gives CASSFFRFRNQDTEAFF.

The chain recombines TRBV5-4 with TRBJ2-7; 7 nucleotides agree with TRBD1. Trimming removed 5 bases from V and 3 bases from J; junction bases left unmatched: 8. The germline V gene encodes CDR1 SGHNT and CDR2 YYREEE (reference sequence). The CDR3 is made up of 14 amino acids. This CDR3 reads CASSRLDRNYEQYF. CDR3 nucleotide sequence: TGTGCCAGCAGTCGTTTGGACAGGAACTACGAGCAGTACTTC.

V usage is TRBV14 and J usage is TRBJ2-7; the match to TRBD2 covers 11 bases. Germline V lookup: CDR1 SGHDN, CDR2 FVKESK. The CDR3 is made up of 13 amino acids. The V gene end was trimmed by 7 bases and the J gene end by 3 bases; junction bases not matched to a gene: 2. The CDR3 loop is CASTGTSGYEQYF. CDR3 DNA sequence: TGTGCCAGCACCGGGACTAGCGGCTACGAGCAGTACTTC.

This clone was observed once. V usage is TRBV28 and J usage is TRBJ2-5, with D unclear. Gene TRBJ2-7 matches the end of the DNA better, so the J call may be wrong. The length of the CDR3 is 14 residues. Germline loops: CDR1 MDHEN, CDR2 SYDVKM. The CDR3, as DNA: TGTGCCAGCAGTTTAGGAGTCCCTATTTACGAGCAGTACTTC. Its translation: CASSLGVPIYEQYF.

The CDR3 loop is CAISGLGQGASTSYEQYF. CDR3 in DNA: TGTGCCATCAGTGGGCTGGGACAGGGGGCGTCTACCTCCTACGAGCAGTACTTC. This chain uses TRBV10-3 with TRBJ2-7; 12 nucleotides align to TRBD1. The length of the CDR3 is 18 residues. The germline CDR1 and CDR2 sequences are ENHRY and SYGVKD. Unmatched junction bases numbered 10, after V lost 4 bases and J lost 0 bases.

A single count supports this clone. The chain joins TRBV28 to TRBJ2-5; the D gene is possibly TRBD1 (5 bases). Trimming removed 10 bases at V and 0 bases at J, with 15 bases between. The CDR3 sequence is 14 residues long. Germline assignment: CDR1 MDHEN and CDR2 SYDVKM. The CDR3 DNA reads TGTGCCACCGAGACAGCACCCAACCAAGAGACCCAGTACTTC. Its protein product is CATETAPNQETQYF.

The chain links TRBV4-1 to TRBJ2-7, with TRBD2 as a possible D gene (6 bases). In germline, CDR1 is MGHRA, CDR2 YSYEKL. The CDR3 is made up of 16 amino acids. Trimming removed 0 bases from V and 2 bases from J, with 14 bases in between. Written as DNA, the CDR3 is TGCGCCAGCAGCCAAGAAATGGGGGGTCTAACCTACGAGCAGTACTTC. It specifies CASSQEMGGLTYEQYF.

The rearrangement uses TRBV18 and TRBJ2-7; possible D gene TRBD1, 6 bases. Germline CDR1 is KGHSH and CDR2 is LQKENI. The CDR3 sequence is 13 residues long. Between the trimmed V and J ends, which lost 5 bases and 1 base, there was a span of 9 bases. CDR3 DNA sequence: TGTGCCAGCTCAGTACAGGGTTCCTACGAGCAGTACTTC. Translation: CASSVQGSYEQYF.

The V and J genes are TRBV10-3 and TRBJ2-7; 8 nucleotides align to TRBD2. The J segment lost 5 bases and the V segment lost 3 bases, leaving 24 bases of the junction unmatched. Germline V gene sequence: CDR1 ENHRY, CDR2 SYGVKD. CDR3 length: 20 residues. The CDR3 nucleotides read TGTGCCATCAGTGAATTTCCCCAGGGCTCTTCCGGGGGGGCAGGCCACGAGCAGTACTTC. This encodes CAISEFPQGSSGGAGHEQYF.

This rearrangement joins TRBV9 to TRBJ1-1; TRBD1 aligns across 7 bases. J was trimmed by 2 bases and V by 4 bases; bases with no gene match: 5. The CDR3 is made up of 14 amino acids. Germline V gene sequence: CDR1 SGDLS, CDR2 YYNGEE. For the CDR3, the DNA is TGTGCCAGCAGCCCAGGGACAGATAACACTGAAGCTTTCTTT. Amino acid sequence: CASSPGTDNTEAFF.

The chain has TRBV27 and TRBJ1-5, with 7 bases identical to TRBD1. V lost 8 bases to trimming and J lost 2 bases; unmatched junction nucleotides: 3. CDR1 and CDR2 from the germline V gene are MNHEY and SMNVEV (reference sequence). This CDR3 has 13 residues. This CDR3 is CASSQGGNQPQHF. CDR3 DNA: TGTGCCAGCTCCCAGGGGGGCAATCAGCCCCAGCATTTT.

The chain carries TRBV6-5 and TRBJ1-1, with 9 bases matching TRBD1. Unmatched junction bases numbered 10, after V lost 6 bases and J lost 8 bases. The CDR3 contains 14 residues. Germline CDR1 and CDR2: MNHEY and SVGAGI. CDR3 sequence reads: CASSPDRGGSEAFF. The DNA for the CDR3 is TGTGCCAGCAGCCCGGACAGGGGTGGGTCAGAAGCTTTCTTT.

The genes are TRBV19 and TRBJ2-7; D remains ambiguous. CDR3 size: 13 residues. Germline-derived CDR1 and CDR2 are LNHDA and SQIVND (reference sequence). The CDR3 sequence: CAVKVENSYEQYF. As DNA, the CDR3 is TGTGCGGTTAAAGTGGAGAACTCCTACGAGCAGTACTTC.

The table lists this clone with a count of one. The chain combines TRBV6-1 with TRBJ2-1; D possibly corresponds to TRBD1 (5 bases). Germline CDR1 is MNHNS and CDR2 is SASEGT. Trimming took 3 bases from V and 3 from J, leaving 15 bases between them. This CDR3 spans 16 amino acids. CDR3 nucleotide sequence: TGTGCCAGCAGTGATAACGTCGTGGGGCTCTACAATGAGCAGTTCTTC. Its translation is CASSDNVVGLYNEQFF.